Following are 20 T cell receptor beta chains from one sample sequenced in a study of shared clonotypes between healthy human individuals. The assay was immunoSEQ multiplex PCR, and TCRdb's table has in-frame clones only and misses some. The sample lists more than 2,000,000 clones, approximately 94% occurring once. Sequencing was done on a sample of naive CD4+ T cells sorted from blood. The subset: CD45RA+ positively selected. These TCRs come from a young man in good health.

The chain couples TRBV6-5 to TRBJ1-2; possible D gene TRBD1, 6 bases. CDR1 MNHEY and CDR2 SVGAGI come from the germline V gene. V lost 10 bases to trimming and J lost 8 bases, with 17 bases between them. This CDR3 has 12 amino acids. The CDR3 sequence: CAKSCRGDGYTF. The CDR3 DNA is TGTGCCAAATCATGCAGGGGAGACGGCTACACCTTC.

The V and J genes are TRBV6-5 and TRBJ2-7; D not resolved. Per germline, CDR1 MNHEY and CDR2 SVGAGI. The CDR3 consists of 12 residues. V shed 0 bases and J shed 6 bases, with 6 bases lying between them. CDR3 residues: CASSYSKTEQYF. The CDR3 region has the DNA TGTGCCAGCAGTTACTCGAAGACCGAGCAGTACTTC.

V is TRBV30 and J is TRBJ1-6; D unclear. There are 15 residues in the CDR3. V lost 2 bases, J lost 11 bases, and 19 bases lay in between. CDR1 and CDR2 (germline): GTSNPN, SVGIG (reference sequence). The CDR3 DNA is TGTGCCTGGAGTCCTACAGCCTTTTTCGAGACACCCCTCCACTTT. This translates into CAWSPTAFFETPLHF.

Details on this clone: Lacking the conserved final phenylalanine or tryptophan, this CDR3 likely reflects a read error. The limits of the CDR3 on the DNA are not certain, so only TCRdb's listed CDR3 is given. The V call is TRBV23-1, the J call TRBJ2-7. TRBV23-1 belongs to the ORF category, with a function that is uncertain. A total of 16 residues make up the CDR3, ends included. CDR3 sequence reads: CASSQWRLGDRDGVPI.

The V and J genes are TRBV9 and TRBJ2-7; tentatively, D is TRBD2 (6 bases). V lost 6 bases and J 3 bases, leaving 22 bases between the germline ends. The germline gives CDR1 SGDLS, CDR2 YYNGEE. The CDR3 is made up of 16 amino acids. DNA of the CDR3: TGTGCCAGCACCTCCTTACTAGCTTCCCTGGGCTACGAGCAGTACTTC. This codes for CASTSLLASLGYEQYF.

The J gene is TRBJ2-5, the V gene TRBV30; no firm D call. Trimming took 0 bases from V and 1 from J, leaving 15 bases between them. The CDR3 totals 16 residues. Germline CDR1 GTSNPN, CDR2 SVGIG (reference sequence). The CDR3 loop is CAWSVELAFSQETQYF. In DNA, the CDR3 is TGTGCCTGGAGTGTCGAGCTTGCCTTTTCCCAAGAGACCCAGTACTTC.

The CDR3 DNA follows: TGTGCCACCGCAGGGGGGCTAAACACCGGGGAGCTGTTTTTT. Encoded protein: CATAGGLNTGELFF. The gene calls are TRBV6-1 and TRBJ2-2; D might be TRBD1 (7 bases). V was pared by 10 bases and J by 2 bases, with 14 bases between. Per the germline V gene, CDR1 is MNHNS and CDR2 is SASEGT. The CDR3 has 14 amino acids.

A remark on this clone: Additional DNA sequences in this sample encode the identical CDR3. The J gene is TRBJ2-1, the V gene TRBV6-6; 7 bases are a match to TRBD1. The V and J ends lost 6 bases and 3 bases, in that order; junction bases with no gene match: 2. The germline gives CDR1 MNHNY, CDR2 SVGAGI (reference sequence). The CDR3 sequence is 13 residues long. The DNA of the CDR3 is TGTGCCAGCAGCCGGGACAGCTACAATGAGCAGTTCTTC. The encoded protein is CASSRDSYNEQFF.

Note on this clone: Other DNA sequences in this sample translate to the same CDR3. The chain has TRBV11-2 and TRBJ2-3; perhaps TRBD2 as D (6 bases). V lost 3 bases and J 3 bases, leaving 7 bases between the germline ends. This CDR3 comprises 13 residues. Germline V gene lookup returns CDR1 SGHAT and CDR2 FQNNGV. The CDR3 reads CASSLAGTDTQYF. CDR3 DNA sequence: TGTGCCAGCAGCTTGGCGGGGACAGATACGCAGTATTTT.

The CDR3: CASSGRDRVNIQYF. CDR3 nucleotides: TGTGCCAGCAGTGGACGGGACAGGGTAAACATTCAGTACTTC. The rearrangement joins TRBV28 to TRBJ2-4; 9 nucleotides agree with TRBD1. The CDR3 consists of 14 residues. Germline V CDR1 and CDR2: MDHEN, SYDVKM. With 5 bases clipped from V and 6 bases from J, the junction kept 5 bases outside the gene matches.

V usage is TRBV2 and J usage is TRBJ2-1; the D gene is possibly TRBD2 (5 bases). Germline loops: CDR1 SNHLY, CDR2 FYNNEI. The V and J ends lost 6 bases and 9 bases respectively, with 15 bases between them. This CDR3 has 13 amino acids. CDR3 residues: CASRGSGRGEQFF. For the CDR3, the DNA is TGTGCCAGCAGGGGATCTGGGAGAGGTGAGCAGTTCTTC.

This clone was detected only a few times. The chain combines TRBV2 with TRBJ1-6; 7 nucleotides match TRBD1. This CDR3 spans 17 amino acids. CDR1 and CDR2 (germline): SNHLY, FYNNEI. The J segment lost 7 bases and the V segment lost 5 bases, leaving 14 bases of the junction unmatched. The DNA for the CDR3 is TGTGCCAGCAGTCAACGACCACAGGGGATTGTAAATTCACCCCTCCACTTT. It specifies CASSQRPQGIVNSPLHF.

This chain connects TRBV12-1 to TRBJ2-7. TRBV12-1 constitutes a pseudogene. This CDR3 region has 15 residues. The CDR3 region is CASSFPPIVTYEQYF. CDR3 sequence (DNA): TGTGCCAGCAGCTTCCCGCCCATCGTTACCTACGAGCAGTACTTC.

This chain connects TRBV5-4 to TRBJ1-5, with 10 nucleotides matching TRBD1. The germline V gene encodes CDR1 SGHNT and CDR2 YYREEE (reference sequence). The CDR3 runs 14 residues. With 8 bases clipped from V and 6 bases from J, the junction kept 8 bases outside the gene matches. Here the CDR3 DNA reads TGTGCCAGGGAGACAGGGGGCGTCGGTCAGCCCCAGCATTTT. Translated, it gives CARETGGVGQPQHF.

The chain has TRBV5-4 and TRBJ2-5; a weak D match, TRBD2 (6 bases). The CDR3 contains 15 residues. V dropped 4 bases and J dropped 1 base, with 14 bases sitting between them. The germline V gene encodes CDR1 SGHNT and CDR2 YYREEE (reference sequence). The CDR3 DNA sequence: TGTGCCAGCAGCGGACTACCTAACCTCCAAGAGACCCAGTACTTC. Encoded protein: CASSGLPNLQETQYF.

This clone showed up just once. The chain employs TRBV2 and TRBJ2-7; 8 bases line up with TRBD1. This CDR3 is 14 amino acids long. The germline CDR1 and CDR2 sequences are SNHLY and FYNNEI. With 8 bases clipped from V and 5 bases from J, the junction kept 11 bases outside the gene matches. The CDR3 sequence is CASLLVQGAHEQYF. The CDR3 coding sequence is TGTGCCAGCCTTCTTGTGCAGGGGGCCCACGAGCAGTACTTC.

Comments on this clone: An end of the junction differs from the germline gene, which may be a read error. The chain is built from TRBV2 and TRBJ1-4; weak D call: TRBD1 (6 bases). This CDR3 is built from 14 residues. CDR1 and CDR2 from the germline V gene are SNHLY and FYNNEI. CDR3: CASSEAAWGARLSF. CDR3 bases: TGTGCCAGCAGTGAAGCGGCCTGGGGGGCTCGCCTGAGTTTT.

The V gene is TRBV7-9, the J gene TRBJ2-5; no definite D call. CDR1 SEHNR and CDR2 FQNEAQ come from the germline V gene (reference sequence). CDR3 length: 12 residues. Trimming stripped 5 bases from V and 7 bases from J, with 11 bases between. DNA for the CDR3: TGTGCCAGCAGCCTAAATCCTGGGACCCAGTACTTC. As protein: CASSLNPGTQYF.

Regarding this clone: The germline gene is not matched at one end of the junction; a read error may be the cause. The V gene is TRBV7-7, the J gene TRBJ2-5; D perhaps matches TRBD1 (5 bases). CDR3 length equals 14 residues. In germline, CDR1 is SSHAT, CDR2 FNYEAQ (reference sequence). The CDR3 nucleotides are TGTGCTAGCAGCTTAGGGGATAGCAGAGAGACCCAGTACTTC. As protein: CASSLGDSRETQYF.

V is TRBV9 and J is TRBJ2-1; 10 nucleotides agree with TRBD2. The CDR3 length is 15 residues. The trim removed 0 bases at V and 9 bases at J, leaving 6 bases unmatched. CDR1 is SGDLS, CDR2 YYNGEE, per germline. CDR3 sequence reads: CASSVGPAGGREQFF. CDR3 in DNA: TGTGCCAGCAGCGTAGGACCAGCGGGGGGGCGTGAGCAGTTCTTC.